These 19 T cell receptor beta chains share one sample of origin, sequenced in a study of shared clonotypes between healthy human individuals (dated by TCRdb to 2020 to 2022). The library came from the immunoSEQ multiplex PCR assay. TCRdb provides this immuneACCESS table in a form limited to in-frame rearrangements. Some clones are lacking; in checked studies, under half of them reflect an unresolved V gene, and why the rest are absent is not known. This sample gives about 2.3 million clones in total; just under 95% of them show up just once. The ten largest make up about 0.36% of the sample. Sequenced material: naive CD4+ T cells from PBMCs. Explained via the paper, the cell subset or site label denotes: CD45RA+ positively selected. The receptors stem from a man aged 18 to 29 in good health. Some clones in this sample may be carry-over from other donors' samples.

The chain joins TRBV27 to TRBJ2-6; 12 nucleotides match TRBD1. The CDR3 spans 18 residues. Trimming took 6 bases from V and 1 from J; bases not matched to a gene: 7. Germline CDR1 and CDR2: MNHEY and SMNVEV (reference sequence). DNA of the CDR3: TGTGCCAGCAGCCGCCGGGACAGGGGGCGGTCTGGGGCCAACGTCCTGACTTTC. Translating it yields CASSRRDRGRSGANVLTF. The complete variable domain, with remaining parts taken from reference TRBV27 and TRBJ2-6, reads EAQVTQNPRYLITVTGKKLTVTCSQNMNHEYMSWYRQDPGLGLRQIYYSMNVEVTDKGDVPEGYKVSRKEKRNFPLILESPSPNQTSLYFCASSRRDRGRSGANVLTFGAGSRLTVL.

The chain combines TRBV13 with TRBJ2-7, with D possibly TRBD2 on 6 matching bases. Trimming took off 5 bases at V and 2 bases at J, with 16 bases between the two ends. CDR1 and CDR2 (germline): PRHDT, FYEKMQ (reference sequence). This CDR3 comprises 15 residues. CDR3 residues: CASSPVGTGAYEQYF. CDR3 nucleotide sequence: TGTGCCAGCAGCCCGGTCGGGACGGGGGCCTACGAGCAGTACTTC.

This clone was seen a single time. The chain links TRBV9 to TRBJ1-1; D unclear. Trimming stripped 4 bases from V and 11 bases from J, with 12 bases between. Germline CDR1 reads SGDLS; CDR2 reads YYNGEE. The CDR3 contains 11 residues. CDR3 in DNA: TGTGCCAGCAGCACCGGACCCGAGGCTTTCTTT. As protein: CASSTGPEAFF.

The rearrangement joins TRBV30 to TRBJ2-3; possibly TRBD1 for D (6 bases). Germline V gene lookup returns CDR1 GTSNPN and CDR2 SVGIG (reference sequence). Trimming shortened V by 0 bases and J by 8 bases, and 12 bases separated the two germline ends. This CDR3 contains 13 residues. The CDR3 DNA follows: TGTGCCTGGAGTGTACTCGGACAGAGTACGCAGTATTTT. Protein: CAWSVLGQSTQYF.

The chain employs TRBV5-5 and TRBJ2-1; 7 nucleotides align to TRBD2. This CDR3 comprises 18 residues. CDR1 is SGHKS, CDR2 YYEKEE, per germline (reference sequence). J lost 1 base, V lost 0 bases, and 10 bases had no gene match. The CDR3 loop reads CASSLVLGPGLSYNEQFF. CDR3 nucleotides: TGTGCCAGCAGCTTGGTGCTGGGGCCGGGACTATCCTACAATGAGCAGTTCTTC.

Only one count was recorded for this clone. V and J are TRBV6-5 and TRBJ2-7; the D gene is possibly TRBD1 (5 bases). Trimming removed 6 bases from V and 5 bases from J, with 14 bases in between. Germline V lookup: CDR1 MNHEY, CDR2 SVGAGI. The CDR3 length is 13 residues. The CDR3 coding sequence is TGTGCCAGCAGGGACACTTTAGGCCACGAGCAGTACTTC. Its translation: CASRDTLGHEQYF.

The CDR3 bases are TGTGCCAGCAGCCGATTAACGGGGGGGATCGCTCTGGCTTTCTTT. This gives the protein CASSRLTGGIALAFF. The rearrangement links TRBV7-2 to TRBJ1-1; a possible D gene is TRBD1 (5 bases). The V end lost 5 bases, the J end lost 11 bases, and 24 bases lay between the germline ends. Germline V lookup: CDR1 SGHTA, CDR2 FQGNSA. The CDR3 sequence is 15 residues long.

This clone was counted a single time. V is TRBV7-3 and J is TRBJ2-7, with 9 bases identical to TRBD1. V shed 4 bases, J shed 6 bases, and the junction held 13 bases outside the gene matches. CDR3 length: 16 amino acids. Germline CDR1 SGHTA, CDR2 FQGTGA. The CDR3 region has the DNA TGTGCCAGCAGCTCGGGACAGGGAGGCGCAAGTACCGAGCAGTACTTC. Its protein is CASSSGQGGASTEQYF.

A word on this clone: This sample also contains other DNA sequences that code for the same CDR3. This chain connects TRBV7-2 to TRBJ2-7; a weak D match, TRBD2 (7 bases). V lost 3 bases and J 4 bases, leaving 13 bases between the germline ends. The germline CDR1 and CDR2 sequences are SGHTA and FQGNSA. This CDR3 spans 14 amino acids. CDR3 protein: CASSLGGASYEQYF. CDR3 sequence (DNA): TGTGCCAGCAGCTTGGGGGGGGCATCGTACGAGCAGTACTTC.

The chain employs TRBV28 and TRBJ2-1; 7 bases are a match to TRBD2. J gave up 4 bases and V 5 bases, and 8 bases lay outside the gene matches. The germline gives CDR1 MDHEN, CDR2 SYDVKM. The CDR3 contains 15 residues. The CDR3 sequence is CASSVSGKRYNEQFF. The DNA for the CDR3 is TGTGCCAGCAGTGTCAGCGGGAAGCGATACAATGAGCAGTTCTTC.

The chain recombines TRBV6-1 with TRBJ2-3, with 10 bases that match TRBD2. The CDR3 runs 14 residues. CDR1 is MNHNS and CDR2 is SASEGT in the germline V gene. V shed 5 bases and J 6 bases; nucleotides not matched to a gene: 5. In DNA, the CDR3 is TGTGCCAGCAGTCTGACTAGCGGGCGGGATACGCAGTATTTT. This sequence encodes CASSLTSGRDTQYF.

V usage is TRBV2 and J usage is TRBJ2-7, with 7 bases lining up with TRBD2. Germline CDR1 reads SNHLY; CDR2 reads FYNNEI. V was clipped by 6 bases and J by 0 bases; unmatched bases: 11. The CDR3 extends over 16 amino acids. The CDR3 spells CASRRAAGADSYEQYF. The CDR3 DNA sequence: TGTGCCAGCAGGAGGGCGGCGGGAGCGGACTCCTACGAGCAGTACTTC.

The CDR3, as DNA: TGTGCCAGCTCACCCATATCGGATGGGACAGCTATCACTGAAGCTTTCTTT. Translation: CASSPISDGTAITEAFF. The rearrangement uses TRBV18 and TRBJ1-1, with 7 bases that match TRBD1. CDR1 KGHSH and CDR2 LQKENI come from the germline V gene. The V and J ends lost 3 bases and 4 bases, in that order; junction bases with no gene match: 14. This CDR3 has 17 amino acids.

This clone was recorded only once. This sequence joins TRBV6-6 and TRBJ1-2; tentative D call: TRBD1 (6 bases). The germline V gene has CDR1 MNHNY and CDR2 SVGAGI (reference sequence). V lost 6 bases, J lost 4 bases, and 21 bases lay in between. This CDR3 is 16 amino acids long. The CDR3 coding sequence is TGTGCCAGCAGCCGCGGACAGTCCACGATCCCCTATGGCTACACCTTC. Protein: CASSRGQSTIPYGYTF.

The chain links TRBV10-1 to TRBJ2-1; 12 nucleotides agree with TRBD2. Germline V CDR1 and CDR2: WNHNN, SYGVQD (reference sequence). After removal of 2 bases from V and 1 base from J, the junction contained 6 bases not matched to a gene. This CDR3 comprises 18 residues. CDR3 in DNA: TGCGCCAGCAGTGAGGGCCTAGCGGGAGGGTCATCCTACAATGAGCAGTTCTTC. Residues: CASSEGLAGGSSYNEQFF.

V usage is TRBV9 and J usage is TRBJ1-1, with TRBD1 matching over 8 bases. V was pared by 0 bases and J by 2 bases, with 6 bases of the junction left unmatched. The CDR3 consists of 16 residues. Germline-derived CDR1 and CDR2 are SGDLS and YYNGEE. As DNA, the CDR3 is TGTGCCAGCAGCGTAGGTATTGGGACAGGAAACACTGAAGCTTTCTTT. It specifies CASSVGIGTGNTEAFF.

CDR3 loop: CASGAGGAVDTQYF. The CDR3 DNA reads TGTGCCAGCGGGGCAGGGGGCGCGGTAGATACGCAGTATTTT. This sequence joins TRBV28 and TRBJ2-3, with 8 positions matching TRBD1. The germline V gene encodes CDR1 MDHEN and CDR2 SYDVKM. CDR3 size: 14 residues. J gave up 5 bases and V 8 bases, and 9 bases lay outside the gene matches.

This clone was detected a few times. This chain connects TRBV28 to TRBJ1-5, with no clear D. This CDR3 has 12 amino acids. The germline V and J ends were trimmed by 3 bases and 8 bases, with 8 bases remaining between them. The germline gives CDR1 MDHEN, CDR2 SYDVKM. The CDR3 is CASSFGPEPQHF. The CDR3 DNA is TGTGCCAGCAGTTTCGGCCCAGAGCCCCAGCATTTT.

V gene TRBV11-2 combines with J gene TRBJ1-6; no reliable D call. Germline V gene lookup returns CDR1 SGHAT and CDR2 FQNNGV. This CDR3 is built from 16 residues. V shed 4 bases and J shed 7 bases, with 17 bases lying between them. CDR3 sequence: CASSSPRGLQNSPLHF. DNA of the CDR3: TGTGCCAGCAGCTCCCCTCGAGGGTTGCAGAATTCACCCCTCCACTTT.